A selection of T cell receptor beta chains follows, all from one sample in a study of sequential checkpoint blockade in melanoma. Method: immunoSEQ multiplex PCR; TCRdb's copy keeps in-frame clones and lacks some. The table has more than 10,000 clones, more than 25% seen once; the top ten hold over 25%. This material consisted of tumor tissue (inferred from file names), taken from a patient given nivolumab and ipilimumab in sequence. These TCRs come from a human donor with melanoma. The conserved cysteine and the conserved F or W are not part of the CDR3 here. The D gene is left open where the match is weak.

CDR3	D	J	V
ATKVGVTEAF	NA	TRBJ1-1	TRBV6-8
ASSYTGENTEAF	TRBD1	TRBJ1-1	TRBV5-1
ASSWGDANTGELF	NA	TRBJ2-2	TRBV19
ASSVQDQYNEQF	NA	TRBJ2-1	TRBV8-2
ASSPGQGLSTGELF	TRBD1	TRBJ2-2	TRBV5-1
AWSVPVMNTEAF	NA	TRBJ1-1	TRBV30
ASSSGRGNEQY	TRBD1	TRBJ2-7	TRBV18
ASSDGGAGSNEQF	TRBD2	TRBJ2-1	TRBV6-8
ASSLSGGRLGFGYT	NA	TRBJ1-2	TRBV7-6
ASSSLSGDTEAF	NA	TRBJ1-1	TRBV6-8
ASSLNRGEEQF	TRBD1	TRBJ2-1	TRBV7-2
ASSLSKRGYQETQY	TRBD2	TRBJ2-5	TRBV11-3
ASSFSTGILYGYT	NA	TRBJ1-2	TRBV11-3
AWDRGGEQF	TRBD1	TRBJ2-1	TRBV30
ASSYEVGANQPQH	NA	TRBJ1-5	TRBV6-8
ASSPFGRGQETQY	NA	TRBJ2-5	TRBV18
ASSDAGRSQETQY	NA	TRBJ2-5	TRBV10-2
ASSPPTAGLYNEQF	TRBD2	TRBJ2-1	TRBV18
ASSLEGPGTRNTQY	TRBD2	TRBJ2-3	TRBV11-3
ASSVGDTNYGYT	NA	TRBJ1-2	TRBV9
ASSLLLTSGVLDTQY	TRBD2	TRBJ2-3	TRBV18
ASSPTINTIY	NA	TRBJ1-3	TRBV14
ASRPQDSGANVLT	NA	TRBJ2-6	TRBV23-1
ASSLGILEKGNQPQH	NA	TRBJ1-5	TRBV9
ASRTLGENTGELF	NA	TRBJ2-2	TRBV6-8
ASSLVSSLTGTDTQY	NA	TRBJ2-3	TRBV5-1
AWSALSTGEQY	NA	TRBJ2-7	TRBV30
ASSPRDSSNSGNTIY	TRBD1	TRBJ1-3	TRBV18
ASSQDRGHTGELF	TRBD1	TRBJ2-2	TRBV11-3
ASSSRTGPEKLF	TRBD1	TRBJ1-4	TRBV11-3
ASSEGQGGSPLH	TRBD1	TRBJ1-6	TRBV2
ASSFSNLNTGELF	NA	TRBJ2-2	TRBV11-3
ATKGGAYSNQPQH	NA	TRBJ1-5	TRBV10-2
ASSQDRSYEQY	NA	TRBJ2-7	TRBV23-1
ASSPGTPDPEAF	NA	TRBJ1-1	TRBV19
ASSKGGNYGYT	NA	TRBJ1-2	TRBV12-5
ASSTYTNTEAF	NA	TRBJ1-1	TRBV19
ASTQGGYGYGYT	TRBD1	TRBJ1-2	TRBV9
ASSPQGGTSNEQF	NA	TRBJ2-1	TRBV7-6
ASSSGPLRSTYEQY	NA	TRBJ2-7	TRBV11-3
ASSPLTAGSQPQH	NA	TRBJ1-5	TRBV6-8